The 5 T cell receptor beta chains below come from one sample, sequenced in a study of molecular identifiers for immune sequencing clone quantification listed by TCRdb under 2018. The library was obtained by PCR. The sample was run on a NextSeq 500. The public reads were reanalyzed by TCRdb: fastp trimming at Q25, MiXCR alignment, in-frame beta chains only. Records with the same CDR3 protein are collapsed into one entry carrying the most frequent genes and DNA. The sample yields around 100,000 distinct CDR3 sequences; about 32% were counted once. The top ten constitute less than 10% of the sample. The specimen sequenced was naive CD8+ T cells from blood, with Jurkat cell RNA spiked in. The cell subset or site label corresponds to: FACS-sorted CD8+CD4-CCR7+CD45RA+ naive T cells. The receptors originated from a human donor in good health. Some libraries in this study had Jurkat cell RNA spiked in.

The chain is built from TRBV9 and TRBJ2-7; D not certain. CDR3 size: 14 residues. CDR1 SGDLS and CDR2 YYNGEE come from the germline V gene. V lost 0 bases and J 7 bases, leaving 14 bases between the germline ends. In DNA form, the CDR3 reads TGTGCCAGCAGCGTAGAAACCGGGCGCGATGAGCAGTACTTC. Residues: CASSVETGRDEQYF.

The chain joins TRBV28 to TRBJ2-3; tentatively, D is TRBD2 (6 bases). Germline V CDR1 and CDR2: MDHEN, SYDVKM. Trimming removed 2 bases from V and 2 bases from J, with 11 bases in between. The CDR3 sequence is 15 residues long. CDR3 sequence reads: CASSLGGTLTDTQYF. The CDR3 nucleotides read TGTGCCAGCAGTTTAGGGGGGACCCTCACAGATACGCAGTATTTT.

This rearrangement joins TRBV7-6 to TRBJ2-2; TRBD1 is a possible D gene (6 bases). CDR3 size: 16 residues. The germline gives CDR1 SGHVS, CDR2 FNYEAQ. V was trimmed by 1 base and J by 6 bases, leaving 15 bases between them. Here the CDR3 DNA reads TGTGCCAGCAGCTTAGTTACTGGGGGCGCCCCCGGGGAGCTGTTTTTT. This gives the protein CASSLVTGGAPGELFF.

This sequence joins TRBV2 and TRBJ2-7; no firm D call. Germline V lookup: CDR1 SNHLY, CDR2 FYNNEI. The V end was cut by 7 bases, the J end by 7 bases, with 20 bases between. CDR3 length: 14 amino acids. CDR3 sequence reads: CASTMTRGRPEQYF. CDR3 DNA: TGTGCCAGCACGATGACGAGAGGACGGCCTGAGCAGTACTTC.

On this clonotype: This CDR3 fails to terminate in the conserved phenylalanine or tryptophan, so it likely reflects a read error. The limits of the CDR3 on the DNA are not certain, so only TCRdb's listed CDR3 is given. This chain uses TRBV28 with TRBJ2-2. The CDR3 has 14 residues if both end residues are counted. Germline CDR1 is MDHEN and CDR2 is SYDVKM. The CDR3 loop reads CASSSPRNTGEQFL.